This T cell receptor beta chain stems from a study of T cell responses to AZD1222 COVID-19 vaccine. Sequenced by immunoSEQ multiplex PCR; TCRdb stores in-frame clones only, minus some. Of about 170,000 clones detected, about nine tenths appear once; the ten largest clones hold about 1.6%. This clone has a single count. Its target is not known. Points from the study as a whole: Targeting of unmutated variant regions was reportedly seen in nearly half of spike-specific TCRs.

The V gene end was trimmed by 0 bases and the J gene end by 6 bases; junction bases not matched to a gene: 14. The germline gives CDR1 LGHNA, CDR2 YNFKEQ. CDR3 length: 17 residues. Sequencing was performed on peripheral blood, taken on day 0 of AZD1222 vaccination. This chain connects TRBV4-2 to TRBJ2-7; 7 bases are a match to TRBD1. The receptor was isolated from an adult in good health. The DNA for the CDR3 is TGTGCCAGCAGCCAAGAAAGTTATGTGACAGGGAGTACCGAGCAGTACTTC. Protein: CASSQESYVTGSTEQYF.